What follows is one T cell receptor (beta chain) and its context. Produced via immunoSEQ multiplex PCR; TCRdb's table is partial and in-frame only. The sample includes 250,000 to 350,000 clones, more than 90% of them seen just once. Allocation to cohorts depended on clinical history reported by the participants. This sample is part of a study of blood T cell repertoires in COVID-19. At the level of the study: The cDNA or gDNA used as material had been derived from T cells, B-cell-depleted T cells, or PBMCs.

V was shortened by 1 base and J by 6 bases, with 7 bases between the two germline ends. In germline, CDR1 is SGHDN, CDR2 FVKESK. This CDR3 contains 13 residues. The chain has TRBV14 and TRBJ2-1; the D gene is possibly TRBD1 (6 bases). The origin of this receptor is a woman in her twenties or thirties who had recovered from COVID-19. Sequenced: PBMCs or T cells enriched from blood (not recorded which). The CDR3 coding sequence is TGTGCCAGCAGCCAAGTACAGGGCAATGAGCAGTTCTTC. This sequence encodes CASSQVQGNEQFF.